The 21 T cell receptor beta chains below all came from one sample that was sequenced in a study of T-cell memory formation after mild COVID-19. TCRdb re-called the 5' RACE reads through MiXCR, storing one row per CDR3 protein. The data contain 95,000 to 120,000 distinct CDR3 sequences, 22% of them singletons. The sample comprised PBMCs or a T cell subset sorted from them (not recorded which). All receptors come from a man aged 18 to 29 who had mild COVID-19 (a few samples of this study predate the infection). Cell type and time point are not known.

There are a few counts of this clonotype. The CDR3 DNA reads TGTGCCAGCTCAGGCATGCCGAGCAGGACCCAGTACTTC. Residues: CASSGMPSRTQYF. This rearrangement joins TRBV18 to TRBJ2-5; D unresolved. CDR3 length equals 13 residues. Germline V gives CDR1 KGHSH, CDR2 LQKENI. V lost 5 bases to trimming and J lost 7 bases, with 14 bases between them.

V gene TRBV4-3 combines with J gene TRBJ1-1, with D maybe TRBD1 (5 bases). V was cut by 4 bases and J by 4 bases, with 10 bases left in between. CDR1 and CDR2 from the germline V gene are LGHNA and YSLEER. The CDR3 is 13 residues long. The CDR3 here is CASSRGGSTEAFF. The CDR3 DNA reads as TGCGCCAGCAGCCGGGGCGGGTCCACTGAAGCTTTCTTT.

The CDR3 region has the DNA TGTGCCAGCAGCTGGACTGGTCAACTCTTCTATGGCTACACCTTC. As protein: CASSWTGQLFYGYTF. The genes are TRBV5-5 and TRBJ1-2; no reliable D call. Germline-derived CDR1 and CDR2 are SGHKS and YYEKEE (reference sequence). V shed 3 bases and J shed 4 bases, with 16 bases lying between them. The CDR3 spans 15 residues.

V usage is TRBV10-3 and J usage is TRBJ2-3, with 10 positions matching TRBD2. CDR1 is ENHRY and CDR2 is SYGVKD in the germline V gene. CDR3 length: 18 amino acids. The ends lost 2 bases at V and 3 bases at J; junction bases unmatched: 11. Here the CDR3 reads CAISEAWSSGGNTDTQYF. In DNA, the CDR3 is TGTGCCATCAGTGAGGCCTGGAGTAGCGGGGGGAATACAGATACGCAGTATTTT.

The rearrangement uses TRBV15 and TRBJ2-7; 9 bases are a match to TRBD2. The V and J ends lost 3 bases and 5 bases, in that order; junction bases with no gene match: 8. CDR1 is LNHNV, CDR2 YYDKDF, per germline (reference sequence). The CDR3 has 15 residues. The CDR3 DNA sequence: TGTGCCACCAGCAGTCCTTCGGCGGGGGGGAACGAGCAGTACTTC. Protein sequence: CATSSPSAGGNEQYF.

In this sample, this clonotype turned up a few times. An end of the junction does not agree with germline; a read error may underlie this. The V and J genes are TRBV5-1 and TRBJ2-7, with D hard to call. Germline V gene lookup returns CDR1 SGHRS and CDR2 YFSETQ. The CDR3 has 12 residues. In nucleotides, the CDR3 is TGCGCCAGCAGTTTGGGTTTCCACGAGCAGTACTTC. Amino acids: CASSLGFHEQYF.

This clonotype was seen only a few times. The chain carries TRBV5-1 and TRBJ2-1, with D perhaps matching TRBD1 or TRBD2 (5 bases each). This CDR3 contains 15 residues. Trimming cost V 0 bases and J 4 bases, with 11 bases left between them. From germline, CDR1 is SGHRS and CDR2 YFSETQ. CDR3 region: CASSLAYWGYNEQFF. DNA for the CDR3: TGCGCCAGCAGCTTGGCCTACTGGGGGTACAATGAGCAGTTCTTC. Supplemented by reference TRBV5-1 and TRBJ2-1, the full variable domain reads KAGVTQTPRYLIKTRGQQVTLSCSPISGHRSVSWYQQTPGQGLQFLFEYFSETQRNKGNFPGRFSGRQFSNSRSEMNVSTLELGDSALYLCASSLAYWGYNEQFFGPGTRLTVL.

The chain has TRBV21-1 and TRBJ2-7; whether TRBD1, the table's D call, matches the DNA was not checked. TRBV21-1 has pseudogene status. CDR3 length: 15 residues. CDR3 protein: CASTRPQGDTYEQYV. CDR3 nucleotides: TGTGCCAGCACCCGACCCCAGGGGGACACCTACGAGCAGTACGTC.

There are a few counts of this clonotype. This rearrangement joins TRBV7-9 to TRBJ2-7; D is possibly TRBD1 (5 bases). There are 12 residues in the CDR3. Germline-derived CDR1 and CDR2 are SEHNR and FQNEAQ (reference sequence). V was cut by 6 bases and J by 6 bases, with 12 bases left in between. The CDR3 nucleotides read TGTGCCAGCAGTTATGGGGCCTCCGAGCAGTACTTC. This codes for CASSYGASEQYF.

This clonotype came up many times. This sequence joins TRBV7-2 and TRBJ2-1, with 8 bases that match TRBD2. This CDR3 region has 15 residues. Germline lookup yields CDR1 SGHTA and CDR2 FQGNSA. V trimming: 0 bases; J trimming: 10 bases; junction bases outside the gene matches: 8. CDR3 nucleotides: TGTGCCAGCAGCTTAGCCCGGGGGGGGCTTGGGGAGCAGTTCTTC. The encoded protein is CASSLARGGLGEQFF.

This clonotype was recorded a few times. The chain recombines TRBV6-6 with TRBJ2-3; D perhaps matches TRBD2 (5 bases). V gave up 5 bases and J gave up 1 base, with 16 bases separating them. CDR1 MNHNY and CDR2 SVGAGI come from the germline V gene (reference sequence). The CDR3 runs to 16 residues. CDR3 sequence: CASSNVRGRGTDTQYF. CDR3 nucleotide sequence: TGTGCCAGCAGTAACGTCCGAGGGCGGGGCACAGATACGCAGTATTTT.

The chain employs TRBV21-1 and TRBJ2-2; TRBD2, as called in the table, went unchecked against the DNA. TRBV21-1 is a known pseudogene. The length of the CDR3 is 18 residues. The CDR3 region has the DNA TGTGCCAGCAGCAGAAAAACGCCCCGAGGGAGGGACACCGGGGAGCTGTTTTTT. This translates into CASSRKTPRGRDTGELFF.

J is TRBJ1-5 and V is TRBV12-3 or TRBV12-4; the D is unclear. Trimming removed 5 bases at V and 7 bases at J, with 18 bases between. This CDR3 comprises 15 residues. The CDR3 loop is CASSPRLGLNQPQHF. CDR3 sequence (DNA): TGTGCCAGCAGTCCCCGTTTGGGTTTGAACCAGCCCCAGCATTTT.

The V and J genes are TRBV27 and TRBJ1-1, with D unclear. The germline V gene has CDR1 MNHEY and CDR2 SMNVEV (reference sequence). V lost 5 bases, J lost 8 bases, and 9 bases lay in between. The CDR3 runs to 11 residues. DNA for the CDR3: TGTGCCAGCAGTAATCGCGCAGAAGCTTTCTTT. It is translated as CASSNRAEAFF.

The gene calls are TRBV7-9 and TRBJ1-2; tentative D call: TRBD1 (5 bases). V lost 2 bases and J 7 bases, leaving 11 bases between the germline ends. The CDR3 sequence is 13 residues long. The germline CDR1 and CDR2 sequences are SEHNR and FQNEAQ (reference sequence). This CDR3 is CASSLSGSGGYTF. The DNA of the CDR3 is TGTGCCAGCAGCTTATCAGGGTCTGGTGGCTACACCTTC.

This clonotype was seen at least ten times. The V call is TRBV4-3, the J call TRBJ1-1; D possibly corresponds to TRBD1 (5 bases). This CDR3 is 15 amino acids long. The germline CDR1 and CDR2 sequences are LGHNA and YSLEER. V was cut by 0 bases and J by 5 bases, with 13 bases left in between. CDR3: CASSQDRGAGTEAFF. In nucleotides, the CDR3 is TGCGCCAGCAGCCAAGATCGCGGGGCAGGGACTGAAGCTTTCTTT.

Many counts were recorded for this clonotype. This chain uses TRBV20-1 with TRBJ2-1, with D perhaps TRBD1 (6 bases). The germline V gene has CDR1 DFQATT and CDR2 SNEGSKA (reference sequence). The ends were cut back, 0 bases at V and 2 bases at J, with 11 bases in the middle. CDR3 length: 15 residues. CDR3 coding DNA: TGCAGTGCTAGAGATCAGGGACAAGCCTACAATGAGCAGTTCTTC. Translation: CSARDQGQAYNEQFF.

The chain couples TRBV10-3 to TRBJ1-2; 7 nucleotides agree with TRBD1. Germline CDR1 reads ENHRY; CDR2 reads SYGVKD. CDR3 size: 14 residues. Trimming took 0 bases from V and 2 from J; bases not matched to a gene: 0. CDR3: CAISESTGNYGYTF. The CDR3 region has the DNA TGTGCCATCAGTGAGTCGACAGGGAACTATGGCTACACCTTC.

The chain joins TRBV27 to TRBJ1-1, with D tentatively TRBD1 (5 bases). Trimming shortened V by 4 bases and J by 4 bases, and 13 bases separated the two germline ends. The length of the CDR3 is 14 residues. Germline loops: CDR1 MNHEY, CDR2 SMNVEV (reference sequence). CDR3 residues: CASSSEGWSTEAFF. The DNA for the CDR3 is TGTGCCAGCAGTTCAGAGGGGTGGAGCACTGAAGCTTTCTTT.

V is TRBV27 and J is TRBJ2-3; 13 bases match TRBD2. CDR1 is MNHEY and CDR2 is SMNVEV in the germline V gene (reference sequence). V shed 6 bases and J 4 bases; nucleotides not matched to a gene: 13. This CDR3 is built from 18 residues. CDR3 sequence reads: CASSTTSGGDPRPDTQYF. DNA of the CDR3: TGTGCCAGCAGCACCACTAGCGGGGGGGATCCGCGACCAGATACGCAGTATTTT.

This clonotype was counted only a few times. The chain recombines TRBV9 with TRBJ1-5, with a weak D call TRBD1 (5 bases). Between the trimmed V and J ends, which lost 3 bases and 1 base, there was a span of 11 bases. This CDR3 is built from 15 residues. The V gene's germline CDR1 is SGDLS and CDR2 YYNGEE. CDR3 sequence (DNA): TGTGCCAGCAGCGAAGGGGCTATGAGCAATCAGCCCCAGCATTTT. It encodes CASSEGAMSNQPQHF.